Following are 14 T cell receptor beta chains from one sample sequenced in a study of cytomegalovirus exposure and HLA in healthy donors (dated by TCRdb to about 2017). The library was generated by the immunoSEQ multiplex PCR assay. For the multiplex PCR, a mixture combining 60 forward primers for TCR Vbeta segments and 13 reverse primers for TCR Jbeta segments was used. TCRdb retrieved this table from immuneACCESS and kept in-frame rearrangements only. Not all clones are present; in checked studies, unresolved V genes account for under half, and no reason is known for the remainder. The sample records roughly 100,000 clones, about 66% of which are singletons. 20% to 25% of the sample is in the top ten clones. The sequenced sample was PBMCs. These receptors were obtained from a woman aged 45-59 years in good health and CMV-seropositive.

J is TRBJ2-1 and V is TRBV28; TRBD2 matches at 7 bases. The ends lost 2 bases at V and 5 bases at J; junction bases unmatched: 3. The V gene's germline CDR1 is MDHEN and CDR2 SYDVKM. This CDR3 comprises 14 residues. CDR3 residues: CASSLAGVHNEQFF. The CDR3 bases are TGTGCCAGCAGTTTAGCGGGGGTTCACAATGAGCAGTTCTTC. Full variable domain (rest looked up from reference TRBV28 and TRBJ2-1): DVKVTQSSRYLVKRTGEKVFLECVQDMDHENMFWYRQDPGLGLRLIYFSYDVKMKEKGDIPEGYSVSREKKERFSLILESASTNQTSMYLCASSLAGVHNEQFFGPGTRLTVL.

This clone was picked up one time. The chain combines TRBV6-5 with TRBJ2-7, with 10 bases that match TRBD1. This CDR3 has 15 residues. V lost 5 bases and J lost 2; bases outside the gene matches: 6. The germline V gene has CDR1 MNHEY and CDR2 SVGAGI. CDR3 loop: CASSPFGQGAYEQYF. Written as DNA, the CDR3 is TGTGCCAGCAGTCCATTCGGACAGGGGGCCTACGAGCAGTACTTC.

The chain combines TRBV19 with TRBJ2-6; D is uncertain. The CDR3 spans 13 residues. Germline CDR1 LNHDA, CDR2 SQIVND (reference sequence). Trimming shortened V by 10 bases and J by 0 bases, and 7 bases separated the two germline ends. The DNA of the CDR3 is TGTGCCACCTCTATCTCTGGGGCCAACGTCCTGACTTTC. This translates into CATSISGANVLTF. Looking up the rest from reference TRBV19 and TRBJ2-6 gives the full variable domain: DGGITQSPKYLFRKEGQNVTLSCEQNLNHDAMYWYRQDPGQGLRLIYYSQIVNDFQKGDIAEGYSVSREKKESFPLTVTSAQKNPTAFYLCATSISGANVLTFGAGSRLTVL.

The chain employs TRBV28 and TRBJ1-1, with D uncertain. CDR1 is MDHEN, CDR2 SYDVKM, per germline. The CDR3 runs to 14 residues. The V and J ends lost 7 bases and 8 bases respectively, with 20 bases between them. CDR3: CASNIQSGRAEAFF. The CDR3 bases are TGTGCCAGCAACATCCAGTCCGGGCGGGCGGAAGCTTTCTTT.

In nucleotides, the CDR3 is TGTGCCAGCAGTCTATGGGAGGCGGCGGGCTACACCTTC. This sequence encodes CASSLWEAAGYTF. The gene calls are TRBV2 and TRBJ1-2; D gene unclear. The CDR3 length is 13 residues. V was clipped by 5 bases and J by 8 bases, with 15 bases between them. CDR1 is SNHLY, CDR2 FYNNEI, per germline.

Points on this clone: Other DNA variants within this sample encode the same CDR3. The V call is TRBV28, the J call TRBJ1-1; D gene ambiguous. The CDR3 contains 12 residues. V lost 2 bases and J lost 5, with 6 bases in between. Germline CDR1 MDHEN, CDR2 SYDVKM. The CDR3 sequence is CASSLRGTEAFF. CDR3 nucleotides: TGTGCCAGCAGTTTACGGGGTACTGAAGCTTTCTTT.

J is TRBJ1-6 and V is TRBV18; no clear D. V was shortened by 6 bases and J by 9 bases, with 12 bases between the two germline ends. The CDR3 extends over 13 amino acids. Germline V gene data show CDR1 as KGHSH and CDR2 as LQKENI. This CDR3 is CASSPGNSSPLHF. The CDR3 DNA reads as TGTGCCAGCTCCCCGGGGAACAGTTCACCCCTCCACTTT.

This clone was picked up one time. The chain couples TRBV19 to TRBJ2-3; possibly TRBD2 for D (6 bases). The germline V gene has CDR1 LNHDA and CDR2 SQIVND (reference sequence). CDR3 length equals 13 residues. Between the trimmed V and J ends, which lost 0 bases and 10 bases, there was a span of 11 bases. The DNA for the CDR3 is TGTGCCAGTAGTATAGATCACGGGAGTTCGCAGTATTTT. This codes for CASSIDHGSSQYF.

V is TRBV28 and J is TRBJ2-7, with TRBD1 identical over 7 bases. CDR1 MDHEN and CDR2 SYDVKM come from the germline V gene. This CDR3 region has 15 residues. The trim removed 4 bases at V and 2 bases at J, leaving 8 bases unmatched. The CDR3 DNA reads TGTGCCAGCAGTTCCGCTCGACAGGGACCCTACGAGCAGTACTTC. Translation: CASSSARQGPYEQYF.

V is TRBV2 and J is TRBJ2-7; TRBD1 aligns across 8 bases. This CDR3 region has 15 residues. Trimming cost V 5 bases and J 6 bases; bases outside gene matches: 12. Germline-derived CDR1 and CDR2 are SNHLY and FYNNEI. CDR3 sequence (DNA): TGTGCCAGCAGTCCGGGACAGGTGATTCCTGGCGAGCAGTACTTC. This gives the protein CASSPGQVIPGEQYF. Together with reference TRBV2 and TRBJ2-7, the CDR3 gives the full variable domain: EPEVTQTPSHQVTQMGQEVILRCVPISNHLYFYWYRQILGQKVEFLVSFYNNEISEKSEIFDDQFSVERPDGSNFTLKIRSTKLEDSAMYFCASSPGQVIPGEQYFGPGTRLTVT.

This clone was recorded a few times. This rearrangement joins TRBV28 to TRBJ2-3; TRBD2 matches 8 bases. Looked up from germline, CDR1 is MDHEN and CDR2 is SYDVKM. The ends lost 2 bases at V and 2 bases at J; junction bases unmatched: 6. This CDR3 is built from 16 residues. Here the CDR3 DNA reads TGTGCCAGCAGTTTAACCCAGCGGGGGACCACAGATACGCAGTATTTT. Its protein is CASSLTQRGTTDTQYF.

This clone was picked up a small number of times. The chain recombines TRBV7-6 with TRBJ2-1, with 9 bases aligning to TRBD2. The trim removed 4 bases at V and 6 bases at J, leaving 7 bases unmatched. The CDR3 consists of 15 residues. CDR1 is SGHVS, CDR2 FNYEAQ, per germline. The CDR3 region has the DNA TGTGCCAGCAGCTCGCGGGGGGGCGACGTCAATGAGCAGTTCTTC. As protein: CASSSRGGDVNEQFF.

The chain uses TRBV1 and TRBJ1-6; whether TRBD1, the table's D call, matches the DNA was not checked. TRBV1 is termed a pseudogene. The CDR3 sequence is 12 residues long. As DNA, the CDR3 is TGCACCCCAGGACAGGGGAGATCACCCCTCCACTTT. Its protein is CTPGQGRSPLHF.

This chain uses TRBV28 with TRBJ1-2; D is possibly TRBD1 (5 bases). The V gene lost 8 bases and the J gene lost 0 bases, with 16 bases spanning the gap. Per germline, CDR1 MDHEN and CDR2 SYDVKM. CDR3 length equals 15 residues. CDR3: CASATPEGANYGYTF. Written as DNA, the CDR3 is TGTGCCAGCGCCACCCCAGAAGGGGCTAACTATGGCTACACCTTC.